This TCR beta chain was identified in a study of cytomegalovirus exposure and HLA in healthy donors. This clone was counted between two and nine times. PCR employed 60 Vbeta and 13 Jbeta primers. Sequenced by immunoSEQ multiplex PCR; TCRdb stores in-frame clones only, minus some. The table includes about 300,000 clones, 75% to 90% detected once. V was shortened by 3 bases and J by 1 base, with 6 bases between the two germline ends. This CDR3 contains 13 residues. Germline lookup yields CDR1 SEHNR and CDR2 FQNEAQ (reference sequence). Those who donated were healthy bone marrow donors. The sample was PBMCs. The source of this sequence is a man aged 35 to 55 in good health and CMV-seropositive. V and J are TRBV7-9 and TRBJ1-1; D is unresolved. CDR3 protein: CASSLGENTEAFF. CDR3 bases: TGTGCCAGCAGCTTGGGAGAGAACACTGAAGCTTTCTTT.